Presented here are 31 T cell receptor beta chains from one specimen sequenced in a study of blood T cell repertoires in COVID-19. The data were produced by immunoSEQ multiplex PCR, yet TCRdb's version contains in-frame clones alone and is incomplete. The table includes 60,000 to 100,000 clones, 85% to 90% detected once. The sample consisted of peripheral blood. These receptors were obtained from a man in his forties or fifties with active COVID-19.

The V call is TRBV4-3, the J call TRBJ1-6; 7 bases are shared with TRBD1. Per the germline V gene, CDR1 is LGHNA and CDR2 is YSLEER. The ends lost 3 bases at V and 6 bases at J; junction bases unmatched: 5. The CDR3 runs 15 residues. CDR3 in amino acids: CASSQDRLGNSPLHF. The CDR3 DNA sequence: TGCGCCAGCAGCCAGGACAGGTTAGGTAATTCACCCCTCCACTTT.

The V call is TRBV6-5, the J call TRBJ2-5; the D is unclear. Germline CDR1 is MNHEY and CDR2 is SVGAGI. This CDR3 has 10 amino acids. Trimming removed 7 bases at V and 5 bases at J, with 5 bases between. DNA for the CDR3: TGTGCCAGCATCCTGGAGACCCAGTACTTC. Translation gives CASILETQYF.

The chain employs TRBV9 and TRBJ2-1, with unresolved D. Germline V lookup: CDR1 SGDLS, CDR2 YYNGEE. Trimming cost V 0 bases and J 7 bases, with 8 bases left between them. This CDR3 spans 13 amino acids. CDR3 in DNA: TGTGCCAGCAGCGTAGCCGGTTGGAATGAGCAGTTCTTC. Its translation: CASSVAGWNEQFF.

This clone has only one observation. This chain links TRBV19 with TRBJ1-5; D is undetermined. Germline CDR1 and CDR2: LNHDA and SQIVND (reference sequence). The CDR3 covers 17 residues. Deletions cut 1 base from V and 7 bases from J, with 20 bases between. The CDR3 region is CASSIATPDFKSQPQHF. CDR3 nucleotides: TGTGCCAGTAGTATAGCAACCCCGGACTTTAAATCACAGCCCCAGCATTTT.

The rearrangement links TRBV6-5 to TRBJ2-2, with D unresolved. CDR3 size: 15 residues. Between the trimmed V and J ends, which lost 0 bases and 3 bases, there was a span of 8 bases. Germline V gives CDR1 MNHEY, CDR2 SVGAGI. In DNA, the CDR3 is TGTGCCAGCAGTTACTCGAGGCAGTACACCGGGGAGCTGTTTTTT. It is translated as CASSYSRQYTGELFF.

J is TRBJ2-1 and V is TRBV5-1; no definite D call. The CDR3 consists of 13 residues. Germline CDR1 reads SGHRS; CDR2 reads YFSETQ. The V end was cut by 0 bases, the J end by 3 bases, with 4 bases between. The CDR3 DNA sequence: TGCGCCAGCAGCTTGGTCGGCTACAATGAGCAGTTCTTC. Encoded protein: CASSLVGYNEQFF.

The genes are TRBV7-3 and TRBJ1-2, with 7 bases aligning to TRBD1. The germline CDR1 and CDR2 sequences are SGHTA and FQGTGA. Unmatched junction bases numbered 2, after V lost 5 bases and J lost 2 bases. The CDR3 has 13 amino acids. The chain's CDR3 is CASSPDRNYGYTF. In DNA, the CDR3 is TGTGCCAGCAGCCCGGACAGGAACTATGGCTACACCTTC.

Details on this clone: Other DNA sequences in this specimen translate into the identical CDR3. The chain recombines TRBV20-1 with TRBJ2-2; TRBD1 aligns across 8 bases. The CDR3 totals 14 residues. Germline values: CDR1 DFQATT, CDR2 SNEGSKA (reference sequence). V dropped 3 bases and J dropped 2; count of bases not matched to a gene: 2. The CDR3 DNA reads TGCAGTGCTAGTCAGGGGGCTAACACCGGGGAGCTGTTTTTT. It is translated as CSASQGANTGELFF.

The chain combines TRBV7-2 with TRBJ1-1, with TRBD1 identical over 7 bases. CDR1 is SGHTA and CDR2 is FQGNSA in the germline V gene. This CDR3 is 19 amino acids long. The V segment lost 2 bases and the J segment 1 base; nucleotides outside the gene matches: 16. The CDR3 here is CASSLNPFLTGRGNTEAFF. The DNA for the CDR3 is TGTGCCAGCAGCTTAAACCCTTTCCTGACAGGGAGAGGGAACACTGAAGCTTTCTTT.

CDR3 sequence: CASSQTSGGSYNEQFF. As DNA, the CDR3 is TGTGCCAGCAGCCAAACTAGCGGGGGATCCTACAATGAGCAGTTCTTC. This rearrangement joins TRBV7-2 to TRBJ2-1; 11 bases are shared with TRBD2. The CDR3 loop spans 16 amino acids. With 5 bases clipped from V and 1 base from J, the junction kept 4 bases outside the gene matches. Germline V CDR1 and CDR2: SGHTA, FQGNSA.

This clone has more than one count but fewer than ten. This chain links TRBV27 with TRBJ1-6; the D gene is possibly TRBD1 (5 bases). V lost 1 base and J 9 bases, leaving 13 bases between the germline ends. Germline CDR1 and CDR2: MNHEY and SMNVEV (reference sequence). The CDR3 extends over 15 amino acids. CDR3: CASSLLGEGGSPLHF. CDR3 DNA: TGTGCCAGCAGTTTATTAGGGGAAGGTGGTTCACCCCTCCACTTT.

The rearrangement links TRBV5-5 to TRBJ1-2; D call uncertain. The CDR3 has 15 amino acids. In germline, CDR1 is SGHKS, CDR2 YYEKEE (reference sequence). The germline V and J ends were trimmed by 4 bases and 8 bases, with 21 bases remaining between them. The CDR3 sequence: CASSPEISALTGYTF. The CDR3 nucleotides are TGTGCCAGCAGCCCCGAGATTTCGGCCCTGACAGGCTACACCTTC. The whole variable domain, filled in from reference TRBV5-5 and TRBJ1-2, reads DAGVTQSPTHLIKTRGQQVTLRCSPISGHKSVSWYQQVLGQGPQFIFQYYEKEERGRGNFPDRFSARQFPNYSSELNVNALLLGDSALYLCASSPEISALTGYTFGSGTRLTVV.

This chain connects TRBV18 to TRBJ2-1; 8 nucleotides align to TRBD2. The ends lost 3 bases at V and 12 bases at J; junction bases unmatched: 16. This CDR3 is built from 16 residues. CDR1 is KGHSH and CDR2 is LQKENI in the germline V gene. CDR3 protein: CASSPPLSQTSVRQFF. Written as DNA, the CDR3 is TGTGCCAGCTCACCCCCACTTTCACAGACTAGCGTTCGGCAGTTCTTC. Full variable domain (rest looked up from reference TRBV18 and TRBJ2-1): NAGVMQNPRHLVRRRGQEARLRCSPMKGHSHVYWYRQLPEEGLKFMVYLQKENIIDESGMPKERFSAEFPKEGPSILRIQQVVRGDSAAYFCASSPPLSQTSVRQFFGPGTRLTVL.

CDR3 in amino acids: CASSLAPDTQYF. For the CDR3, the DNA is TGTGCCAGCAGTCTGGCCCCAGATACGCAGTATTTT. This rearrangement joins TRBV7-9 to TRBJ2-3, with unresolved D. CDR1 is SEHNR, CDR2 FQNEAQ, per germline (reference sequence). The CDR3 is 12 residues long. V was cut by 6 bases and J by 4 bases, with 8 bases left in between.

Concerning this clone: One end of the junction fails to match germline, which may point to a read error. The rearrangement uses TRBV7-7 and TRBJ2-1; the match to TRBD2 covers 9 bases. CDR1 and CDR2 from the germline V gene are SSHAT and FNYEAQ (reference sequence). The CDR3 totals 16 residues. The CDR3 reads CASSLTSGGLYNEQFF. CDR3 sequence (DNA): TGTGCTAGCAGCTTGACCAGCGGGGGGTTATACAATGAGCAGTTCTTC. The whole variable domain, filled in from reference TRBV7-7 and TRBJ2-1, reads GAGVSQSPRYKVTKRGQDVTLRCDPISSHATLYWYQQALGQGPEFLTYFNYEAQPDKSGLPSDRFSAERPEGSISTLTIQRTEQRDSAMYRCASSLTSGGLYNEQFFGPGTRLTVL.

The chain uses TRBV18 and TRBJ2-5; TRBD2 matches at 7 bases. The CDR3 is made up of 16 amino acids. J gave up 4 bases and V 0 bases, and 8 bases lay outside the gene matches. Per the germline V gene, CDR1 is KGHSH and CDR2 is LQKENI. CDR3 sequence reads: CASSPPSRGGPETQYF. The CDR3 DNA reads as TGTGCCAGCTCACCACCGAGTCGGGGAGGGCCAGAGACCCAGTACTTC.

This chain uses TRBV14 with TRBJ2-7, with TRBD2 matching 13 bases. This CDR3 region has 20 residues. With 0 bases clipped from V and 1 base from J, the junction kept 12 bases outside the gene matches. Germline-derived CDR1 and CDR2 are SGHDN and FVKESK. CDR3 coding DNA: TGTGCCAGCAGCCAAGATCCACTAGCGGGAGGGCCTTTGTTTTCCTACGAGCAGTACTTC. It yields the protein CASSQDPLAGGPLFSYEQYF.

In DNA form, the CDR3 reads TGTGCCACCAGTGGTAGCGGAAAGACCTACGAGCAGTACTTC. It is translated as CATSGSGKTYEQYF. The genes are TRBV24-1 and TRBJ2-7; a weak D match, TRBD2 (6 bases). Germline loops: CDR1 KGHDR, CDR2 SFDVKD. The CDR3 totals 14 residues. V lost 5 bases, J lost 2 bases, and 12 bases lay in between.

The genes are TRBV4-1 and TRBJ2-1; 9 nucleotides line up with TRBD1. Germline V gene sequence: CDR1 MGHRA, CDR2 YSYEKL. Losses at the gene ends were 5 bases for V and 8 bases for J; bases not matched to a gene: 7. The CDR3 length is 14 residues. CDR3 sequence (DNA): TGCGCCAGCAGCTCGGCCGGGACAGGGTATGAGCAGTTCTTC. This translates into CASSSAGTGYEQFF.

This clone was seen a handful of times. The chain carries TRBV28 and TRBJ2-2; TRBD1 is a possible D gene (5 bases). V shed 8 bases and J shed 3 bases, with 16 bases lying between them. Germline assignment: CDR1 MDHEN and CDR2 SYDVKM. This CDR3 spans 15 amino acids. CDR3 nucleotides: TGTGCCAGCGGCTCAGGGTTTCGGGACACCGGGGAGCTGTTTTTT. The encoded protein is CASGSGFRDTGELFF. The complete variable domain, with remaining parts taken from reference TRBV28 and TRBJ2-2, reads DVKVTQSSRYLVKRTGEKVFLECVQDMDHENMFWYRQDPGLGLRLIYFSYDVKMKEKGDIPEGYSVSREKKERFSLILESASTNQTSMYLCASGSGFRDTGELFFGEGSRLTVL.

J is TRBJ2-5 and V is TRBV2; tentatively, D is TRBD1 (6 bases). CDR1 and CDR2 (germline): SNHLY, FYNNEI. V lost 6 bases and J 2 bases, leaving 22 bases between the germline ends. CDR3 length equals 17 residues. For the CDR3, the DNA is TGTGCCAGCAGGGGAAGGGTACAGGGCACGTCGCAAGAGACCCAGTACTTC. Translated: CASRGRVQGTSQETQYF. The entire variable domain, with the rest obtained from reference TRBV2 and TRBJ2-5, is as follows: EPEVTQTPSHQVTQMGQEVILRCVPISNHLYFYWYRQILGQKVEFLVSFYNNEISEKSEIFDDQFSVERPDGSNFTLKIRSTKLEDSAMYFCASRGRVQGTSQETQYFGPGTRLLVL.

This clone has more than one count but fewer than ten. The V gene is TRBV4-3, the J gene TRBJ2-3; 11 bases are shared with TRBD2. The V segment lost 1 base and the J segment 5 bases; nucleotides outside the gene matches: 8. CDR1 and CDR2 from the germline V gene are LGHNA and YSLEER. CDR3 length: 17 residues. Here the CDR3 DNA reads TGCGCCAGCAGCCAAGTTTATAGCGGGGGGGCCAAAGATACGCAGTATTTT. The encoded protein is CASSQVYSGGAKDTQYF.

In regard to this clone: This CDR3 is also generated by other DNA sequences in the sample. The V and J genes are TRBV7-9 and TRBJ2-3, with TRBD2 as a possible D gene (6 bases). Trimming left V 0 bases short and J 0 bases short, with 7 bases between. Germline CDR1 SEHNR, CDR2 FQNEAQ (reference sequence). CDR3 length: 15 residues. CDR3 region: CASSLAGGSTDTQYF. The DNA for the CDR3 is TGTGCCAGCAGCTTAGCTGGGGGGAGCACAGATACGCAGTATTTT.

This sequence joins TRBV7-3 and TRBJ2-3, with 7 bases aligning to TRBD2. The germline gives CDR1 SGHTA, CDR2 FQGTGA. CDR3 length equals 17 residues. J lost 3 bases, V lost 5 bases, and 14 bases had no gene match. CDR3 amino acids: CASSPGGAGFQTDTQYF. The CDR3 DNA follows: TGTGCCAGCAGCCCCGGAGGAGCGGGGTTCCAGACAGATACGCAGTATTTT.

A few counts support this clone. The CDR3 DNA follows: TGCGCCAGCAGCTTGGCGCGGAATAGTATCGACGAGCAGTACTTC. Translation gives CASSLARNSIDEQYF. The chain carries TRBV5-1 and TRBJ2-7, with unresolved D. The V gene lost 0 bases and the J gene lost 5 bases, with 15 bases spanning the gap. The CDR3 consists of 15 residues. Per germline, CDR1 SGHRS and CDR2 YFSETQ. Variable domain in full (rest from reference TRBV5-1 and TRBJ2-7): KAGVTQTPRYLIKTRGQQVTLSCSPISGHRSVSWYQQTPGQGLQFLFEYFSETQRNKGNFPGRFSGRQFSNSRSEMNVSTLELGDSALYLCASSLARNSIDEQYFGPGTRLTVT.

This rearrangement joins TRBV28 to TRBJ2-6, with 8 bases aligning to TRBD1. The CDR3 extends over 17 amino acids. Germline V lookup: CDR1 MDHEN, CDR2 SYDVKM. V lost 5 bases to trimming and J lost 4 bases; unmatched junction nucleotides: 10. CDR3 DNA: TGTGCCAGCAGTAGTAGACAGGGGACATTCGGGGCCAACGTCCTGACTTTC. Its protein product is CASSSRQGTFGANVLTF. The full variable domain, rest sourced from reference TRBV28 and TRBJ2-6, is DVKVTQSSRYLVKRTGEKVFLECVQDMDHENMFWYRQDPGLGLRLIYFSYDVKMKEKGDIPEGYSVSREKKERFSLILESASTNQTSMYLCASSSRQGTFGANVLTFGAGSRLTVL.

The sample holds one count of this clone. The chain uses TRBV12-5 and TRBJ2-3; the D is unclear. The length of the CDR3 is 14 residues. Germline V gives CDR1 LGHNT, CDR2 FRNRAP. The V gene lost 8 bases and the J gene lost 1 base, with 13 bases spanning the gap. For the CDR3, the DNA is TGTGCTAGTTCTCCGGAGTTGGGCACAGATACGCAGTATTTT. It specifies CASSPELGTDTQYF.

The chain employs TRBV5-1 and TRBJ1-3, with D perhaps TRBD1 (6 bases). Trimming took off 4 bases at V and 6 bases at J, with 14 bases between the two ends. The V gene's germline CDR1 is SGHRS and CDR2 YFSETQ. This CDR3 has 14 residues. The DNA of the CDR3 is TGCGCCAGCAGCCTCAGGGGACTAGAAAACACCATATATTTT. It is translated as CASSLRGLENTIYF.

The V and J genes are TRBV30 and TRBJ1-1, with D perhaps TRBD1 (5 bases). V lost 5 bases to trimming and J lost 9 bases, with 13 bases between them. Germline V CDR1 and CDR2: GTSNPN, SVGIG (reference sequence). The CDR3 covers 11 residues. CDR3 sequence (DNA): TGTGCCTGGGGTTCTGGACAACAAGCTTTCTTT. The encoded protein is CAWGSGQQAFF. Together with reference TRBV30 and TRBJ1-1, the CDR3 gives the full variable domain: SQTIHQWPATLVQPVGSPLSLECTVEGTSNPNLYWYRQAAGRGLQLLFYSVGIGQISSEVPQNLSASRPQDRQFILSSKKLLLSDSGFYLCAWGSGQQAFFGQGTRLTVV.

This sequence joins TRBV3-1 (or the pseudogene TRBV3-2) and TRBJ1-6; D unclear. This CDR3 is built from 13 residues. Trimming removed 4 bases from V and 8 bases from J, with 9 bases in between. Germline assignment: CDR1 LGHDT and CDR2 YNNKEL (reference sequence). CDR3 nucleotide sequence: TGTGCCAGCAGCCCCTACAGTGATTCACCCCTCCACTTT. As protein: CASSPYSDSPLHF.

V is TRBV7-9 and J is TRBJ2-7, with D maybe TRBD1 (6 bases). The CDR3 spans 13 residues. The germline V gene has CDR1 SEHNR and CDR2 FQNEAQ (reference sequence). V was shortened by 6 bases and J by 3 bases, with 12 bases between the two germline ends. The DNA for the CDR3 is TGTGCCAGCAGTGTCCCCAGGGGCTACGAGCAGTACTTC. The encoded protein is CASSVPRGYEQYF.